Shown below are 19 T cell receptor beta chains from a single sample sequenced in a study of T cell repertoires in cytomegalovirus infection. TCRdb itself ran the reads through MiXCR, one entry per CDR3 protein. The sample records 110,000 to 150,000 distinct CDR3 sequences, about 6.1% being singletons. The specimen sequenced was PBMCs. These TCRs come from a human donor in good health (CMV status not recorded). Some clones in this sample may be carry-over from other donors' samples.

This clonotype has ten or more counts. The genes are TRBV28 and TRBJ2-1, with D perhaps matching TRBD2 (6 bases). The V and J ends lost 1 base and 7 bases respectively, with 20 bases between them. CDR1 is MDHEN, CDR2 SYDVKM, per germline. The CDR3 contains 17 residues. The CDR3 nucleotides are TGTGCCAGCAGTTTATACGGGACTCCCCCTCACCGAAATGAGCAGTTCTTC. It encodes CASSLYGTPPHRNEQFF.

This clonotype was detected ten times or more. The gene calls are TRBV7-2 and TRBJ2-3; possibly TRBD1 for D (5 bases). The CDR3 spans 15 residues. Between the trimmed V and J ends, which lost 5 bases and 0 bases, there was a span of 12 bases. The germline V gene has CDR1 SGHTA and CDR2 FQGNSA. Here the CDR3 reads CASSEKGLSTDTQYF. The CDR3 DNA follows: TGTGCCAGCAGCGAAAAGGGGCTTAGCACAGATACGCAGTATTTT.

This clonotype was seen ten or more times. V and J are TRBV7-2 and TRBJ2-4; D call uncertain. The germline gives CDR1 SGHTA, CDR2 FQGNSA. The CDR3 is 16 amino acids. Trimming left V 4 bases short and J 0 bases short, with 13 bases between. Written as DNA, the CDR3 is TGTGCCAGCAGCTCCTCAGGAACGGTAGCCAAAAACATTCAGTACTTC. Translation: CASSSSGTVAKNIQYF.

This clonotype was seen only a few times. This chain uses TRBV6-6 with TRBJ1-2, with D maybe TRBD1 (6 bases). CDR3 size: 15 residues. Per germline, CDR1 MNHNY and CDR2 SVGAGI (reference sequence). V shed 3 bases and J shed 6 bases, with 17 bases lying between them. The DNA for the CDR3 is TGTGCCAGCAGTTATCAGACCTCCGGGGGCGATGGCTACACCTTC. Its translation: CASSYQTSGGDGYTF.

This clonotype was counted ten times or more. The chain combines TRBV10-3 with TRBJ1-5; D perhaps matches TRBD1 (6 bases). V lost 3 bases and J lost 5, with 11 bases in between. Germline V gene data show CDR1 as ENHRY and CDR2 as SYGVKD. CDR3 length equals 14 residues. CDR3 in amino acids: CAISENREHQPQHF. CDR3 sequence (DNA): TGTGCCATCAGTGAAAACAGGGAACATCAGCCCCAGCATTTT.

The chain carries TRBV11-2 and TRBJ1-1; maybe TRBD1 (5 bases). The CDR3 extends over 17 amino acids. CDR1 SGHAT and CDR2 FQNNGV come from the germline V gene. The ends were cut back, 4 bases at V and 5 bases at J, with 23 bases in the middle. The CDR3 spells CASSSHRQGGRMTEAFF. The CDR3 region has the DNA TGTGCCAGCAGCTCTCATCGGCAGGGAGGGAGAATGACTGAAGCTTTCTTT.

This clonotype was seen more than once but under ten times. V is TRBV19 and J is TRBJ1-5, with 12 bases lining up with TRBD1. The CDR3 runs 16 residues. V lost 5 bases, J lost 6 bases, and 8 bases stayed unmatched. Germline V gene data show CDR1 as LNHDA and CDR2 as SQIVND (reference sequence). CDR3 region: CASSVGQGAVGQPQHF. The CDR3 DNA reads TGTGCCAGTAGTGTGGGACAGGGGGCAGTCGGTCAGCCCCAGCATTTT.

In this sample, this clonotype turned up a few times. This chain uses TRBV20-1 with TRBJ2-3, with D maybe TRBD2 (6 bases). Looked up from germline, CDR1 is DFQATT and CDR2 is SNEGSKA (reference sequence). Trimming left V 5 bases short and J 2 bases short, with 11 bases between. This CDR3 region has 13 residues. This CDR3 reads CSAGTYNTDTQYF. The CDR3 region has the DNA TGCAGTGCTGGGACTTACAACACAGATACGCAGTATTTT.

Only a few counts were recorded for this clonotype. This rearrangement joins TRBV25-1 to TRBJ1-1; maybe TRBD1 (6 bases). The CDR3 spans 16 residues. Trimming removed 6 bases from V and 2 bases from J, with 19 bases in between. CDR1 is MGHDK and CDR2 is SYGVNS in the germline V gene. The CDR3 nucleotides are TGTGCCAGCAGCCCCCGAGGGGGAAGTGGAAACACTGAAGCTTTCTTT. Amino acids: CASSPRGGSGNTEAFF.

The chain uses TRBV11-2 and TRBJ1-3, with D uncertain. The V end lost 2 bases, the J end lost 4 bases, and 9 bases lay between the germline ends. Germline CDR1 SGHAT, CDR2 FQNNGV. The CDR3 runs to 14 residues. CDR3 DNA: TGTGCCAGCAGCTTAAAAGTTTTGGGAAACACCATATATTTT. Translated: CASSLKVLGNTIYF.

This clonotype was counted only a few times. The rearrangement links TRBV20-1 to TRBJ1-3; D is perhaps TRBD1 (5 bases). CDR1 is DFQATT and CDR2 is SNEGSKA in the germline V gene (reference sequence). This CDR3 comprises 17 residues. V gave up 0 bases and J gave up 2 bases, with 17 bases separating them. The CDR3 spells CSARDHAGTGAGNTIYF. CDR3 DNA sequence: TGCAGTGCTAGAGACCACGCTGGAACAGGCGCTGGAAACACCATATATTTT.

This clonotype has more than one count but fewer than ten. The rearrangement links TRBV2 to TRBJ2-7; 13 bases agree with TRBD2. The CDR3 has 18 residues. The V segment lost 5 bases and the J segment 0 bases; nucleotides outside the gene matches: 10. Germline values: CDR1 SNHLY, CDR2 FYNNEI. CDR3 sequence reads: CASSTPGLAGDSSYEQYF. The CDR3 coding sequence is TGTGCCAGCAGTACACCCGGACTAGCGGGGGATAGCTCCTACGAGCAGTACTTC.

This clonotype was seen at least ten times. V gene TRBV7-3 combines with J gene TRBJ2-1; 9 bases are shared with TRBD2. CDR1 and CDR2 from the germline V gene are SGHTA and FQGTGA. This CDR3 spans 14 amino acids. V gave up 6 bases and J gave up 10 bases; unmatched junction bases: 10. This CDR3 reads CASSRGGGAGEQFF. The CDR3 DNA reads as TGTGCCAGCAGTAGAGGCGGGGGGGCAGGGGAGCAGTTCTTC.

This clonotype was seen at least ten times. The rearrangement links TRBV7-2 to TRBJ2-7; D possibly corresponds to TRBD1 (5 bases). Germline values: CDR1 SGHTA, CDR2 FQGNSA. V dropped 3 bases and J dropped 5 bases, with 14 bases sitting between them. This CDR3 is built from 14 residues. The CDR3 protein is CASSFRGRENEQYF. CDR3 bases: TGTGCCAGCAGCTTTCGAGGCAGGGAAAACGAGCAGTACTTC.

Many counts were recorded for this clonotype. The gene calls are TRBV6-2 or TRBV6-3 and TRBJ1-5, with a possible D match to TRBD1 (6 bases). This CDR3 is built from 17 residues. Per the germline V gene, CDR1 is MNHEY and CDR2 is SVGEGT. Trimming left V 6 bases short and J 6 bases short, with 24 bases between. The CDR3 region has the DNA TGTGCCAGCAGCAAAACCGGGACACTAACCTCCACTCAGCCCCAGCATTTT. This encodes CASSKTGTLTSTQPQHF.

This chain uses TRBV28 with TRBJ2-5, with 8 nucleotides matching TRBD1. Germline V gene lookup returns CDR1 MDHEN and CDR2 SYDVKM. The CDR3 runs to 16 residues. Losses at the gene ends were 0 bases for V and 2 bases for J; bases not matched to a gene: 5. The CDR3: CASSLWSTGDQETQYF. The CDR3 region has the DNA TGTGCCAGCAGTTTATGGTCGACAGGGGATCAAGAGACCCAGTACTTC.

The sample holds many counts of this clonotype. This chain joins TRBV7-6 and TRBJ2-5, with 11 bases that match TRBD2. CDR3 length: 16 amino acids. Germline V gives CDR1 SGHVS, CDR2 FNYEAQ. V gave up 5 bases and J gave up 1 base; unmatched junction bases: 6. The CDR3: CASSTPGLAGQETQYF. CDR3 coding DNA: TGTGCCAGCAGCACACCTGGACTAGCGGGCCAAGAGACCCAGTACTTC.

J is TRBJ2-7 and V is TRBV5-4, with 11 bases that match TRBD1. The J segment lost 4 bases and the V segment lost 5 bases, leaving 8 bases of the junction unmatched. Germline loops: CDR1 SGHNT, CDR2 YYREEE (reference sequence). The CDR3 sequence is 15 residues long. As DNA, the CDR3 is TGTGCCAGCAGTTCTCCGGGACAGGGGGTTTACGAGCAGTACTTC. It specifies CASSSPGQGVYEQYF.

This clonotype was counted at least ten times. CDR3 in DNA: TGTGCCAGCAGCTCCCCCACCACTAGGAGTGAAGCTTTCTTT. As protein: CASSSPTTRSEAFF. The chain couples TRBV7-2 to TRBJ1-1; D call uncertain. CDR3 length: 14 amino acids. V was cut by 4 bases and J by 7 bases, with 16 bases left in between. The germline CDR1 and CDR2 sequences are SGHTA and FQGNSA.